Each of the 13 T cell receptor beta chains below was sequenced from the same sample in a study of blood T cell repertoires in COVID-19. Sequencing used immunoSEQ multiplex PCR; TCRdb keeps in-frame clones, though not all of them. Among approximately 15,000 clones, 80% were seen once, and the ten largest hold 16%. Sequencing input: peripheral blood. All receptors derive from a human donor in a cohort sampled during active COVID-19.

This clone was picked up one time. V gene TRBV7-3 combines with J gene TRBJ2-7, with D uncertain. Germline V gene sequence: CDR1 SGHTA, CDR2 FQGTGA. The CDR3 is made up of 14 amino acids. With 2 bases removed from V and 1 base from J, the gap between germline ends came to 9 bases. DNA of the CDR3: TGTGCCAGCAGCTTAGAGGCACTTTCCTACGAGCAGTACTTC. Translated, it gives CASSLEALSYEQYF.

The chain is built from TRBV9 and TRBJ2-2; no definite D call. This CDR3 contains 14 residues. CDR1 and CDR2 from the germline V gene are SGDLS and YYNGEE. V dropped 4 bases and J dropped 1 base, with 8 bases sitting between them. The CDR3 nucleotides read TGTGCCAGCAGCACCCCGGGGAACACCGGGGAGCTGTTTTTT. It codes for CASSTPGNTGELFF.

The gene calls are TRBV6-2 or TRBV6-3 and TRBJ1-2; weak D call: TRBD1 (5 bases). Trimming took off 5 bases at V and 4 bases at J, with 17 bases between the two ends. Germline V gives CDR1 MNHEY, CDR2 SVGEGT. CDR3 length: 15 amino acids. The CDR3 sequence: CASSRSPDNIYGYTF. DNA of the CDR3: TGTGCCAGCAGTCGCTCCCCGGACAACATCTATGGCTACACCTTC.

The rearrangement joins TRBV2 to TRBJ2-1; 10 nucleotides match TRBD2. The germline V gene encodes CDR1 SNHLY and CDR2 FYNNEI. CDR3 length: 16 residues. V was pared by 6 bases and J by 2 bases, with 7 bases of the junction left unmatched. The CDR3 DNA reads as TGTGCCAGCAGCGGACTAGCGGATAATCCCTACAATGAGCAGTTCTTC. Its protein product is CASSGLADNPYNEQFF.

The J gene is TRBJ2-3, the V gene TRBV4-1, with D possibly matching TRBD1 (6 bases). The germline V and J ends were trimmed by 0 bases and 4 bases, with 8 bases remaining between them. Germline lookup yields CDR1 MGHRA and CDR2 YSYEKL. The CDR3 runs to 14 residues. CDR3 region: CASSQDRTADTQYF. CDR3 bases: TGCGCCAGCAGCCAAGATCGGACAGCAGATACGCAGTATTTT.

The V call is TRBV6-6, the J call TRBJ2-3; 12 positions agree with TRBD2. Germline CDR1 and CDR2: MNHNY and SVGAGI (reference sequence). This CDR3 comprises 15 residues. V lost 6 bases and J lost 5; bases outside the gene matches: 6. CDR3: CASRPTSGSIDTQYF. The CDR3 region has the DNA TGTGCCAGCAGGCCGACTAGCGGGAGTATAGATACGCAGTATTTT.

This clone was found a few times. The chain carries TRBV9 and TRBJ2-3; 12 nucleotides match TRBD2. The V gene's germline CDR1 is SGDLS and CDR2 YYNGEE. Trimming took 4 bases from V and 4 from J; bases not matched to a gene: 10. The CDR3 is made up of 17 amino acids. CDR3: CASSPKTSGRSSDTQYF. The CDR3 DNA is TGTGCCAGCAGCCCAAAGACTAGCGGGAGAAGTTCAGATACGCAGTATTTT.

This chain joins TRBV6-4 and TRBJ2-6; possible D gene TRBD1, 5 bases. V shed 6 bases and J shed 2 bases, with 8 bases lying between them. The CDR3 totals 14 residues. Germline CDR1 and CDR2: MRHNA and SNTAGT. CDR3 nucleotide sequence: TGTGCCAGCAGAGGGGAACCTGGGGCCAACGTCCTGACTTTC. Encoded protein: CASRGEPGANVLTF.

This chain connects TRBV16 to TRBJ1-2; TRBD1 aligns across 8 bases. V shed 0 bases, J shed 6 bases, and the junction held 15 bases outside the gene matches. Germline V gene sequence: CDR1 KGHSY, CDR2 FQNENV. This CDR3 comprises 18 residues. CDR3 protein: CASSQSFGQGIKIDGYTF. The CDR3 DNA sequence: TGTGCCAGCAGCCAATCGTTTGGACAGGGAATCAAAATCGATGGCTACACCTTC.

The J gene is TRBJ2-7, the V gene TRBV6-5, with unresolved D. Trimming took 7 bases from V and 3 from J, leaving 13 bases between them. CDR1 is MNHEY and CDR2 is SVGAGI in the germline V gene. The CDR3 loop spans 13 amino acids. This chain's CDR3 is CASTPLESYEQYF. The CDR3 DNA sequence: TGTGCCAGCACCCCCCTTGAGAGCTACGAGCAGTACTTC.

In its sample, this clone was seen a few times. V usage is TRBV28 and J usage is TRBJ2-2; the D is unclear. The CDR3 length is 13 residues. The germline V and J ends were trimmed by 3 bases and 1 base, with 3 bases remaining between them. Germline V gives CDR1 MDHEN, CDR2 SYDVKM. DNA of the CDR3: TGTGCCAGCAGTTTCAGGAACACCGGGGAGCTGTTTTTT. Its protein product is CASSFRNTGELFF. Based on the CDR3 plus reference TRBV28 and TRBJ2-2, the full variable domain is DVKVTQSSRYLVKRTGEKVFLECVQDMDHENMFWYRQDPGLGLRLIYFSYDVKMKEKGDIPEGYSVSREKKERFSLILESASTNQTSMYLCASSFRNTGELFFGEGSRLTVL.

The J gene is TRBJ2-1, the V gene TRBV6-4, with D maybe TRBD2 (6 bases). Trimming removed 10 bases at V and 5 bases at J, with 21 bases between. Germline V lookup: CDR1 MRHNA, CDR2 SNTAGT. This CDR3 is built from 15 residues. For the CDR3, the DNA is TGTGCCAACCCAATAGGAGGGCCTCGAGACAATGAGCAGTTCTTC. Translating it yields CANPIGGPRDNEQFF.

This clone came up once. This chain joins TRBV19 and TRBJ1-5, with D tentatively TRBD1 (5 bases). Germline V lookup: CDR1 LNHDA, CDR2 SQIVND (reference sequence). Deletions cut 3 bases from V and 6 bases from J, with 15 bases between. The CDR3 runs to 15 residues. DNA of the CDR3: TGTGCCAGTAGTATGGGGGGGATGGCTTTTCAGCCCCAGCATTTT. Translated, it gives CASSMGGMAFQPQHF.